The clone carrying this T cell receptor (beta chain) was seen repeatedly, ten times or more. Its antigen is undetermined. The read ends 3 residues early relative to the CDR3; the germline J gene fills the gap. The V and J ends lost 7 bases and 4 bases, in that order; junction bases with no gene match: 10. The CDR3 is made up of 14 amino acids. This record belongs to a study of T cell clonality in common variable immunodeficiency. Most patients and controls had Caucasian heritage. Method: immunoSEQ multiplex PCR; TCRdb's copy keeps in-frame clones and lacks some. This record lists around 50,000 clones, none seen once only, and the top ten clones contain 1.8%. Study-wide results and caveats: Repertoire-complication correlations in CVID were limited by patient heterogeneity. Compared with healthy controls, CVID subjects showed increased TCRbeta clonality, mostly in about a third. Shared TCRbeta clones were fewer between CVID subjects than controls.

The chain carries TRBV12-3 or TRBV12-4 and TRBJ2-7; 7 positions match TRBD2. The clonotype comes from a person aged 18 to 69 in good health. Sample: peripheral blood mononuclear cells. The CDR3 sequence is CASTPFGGGYEQYF. The part of the CDR3 DNA that was read is TGTGCCAGCACCCCTTTTGGCGGGGGTTACGAG.